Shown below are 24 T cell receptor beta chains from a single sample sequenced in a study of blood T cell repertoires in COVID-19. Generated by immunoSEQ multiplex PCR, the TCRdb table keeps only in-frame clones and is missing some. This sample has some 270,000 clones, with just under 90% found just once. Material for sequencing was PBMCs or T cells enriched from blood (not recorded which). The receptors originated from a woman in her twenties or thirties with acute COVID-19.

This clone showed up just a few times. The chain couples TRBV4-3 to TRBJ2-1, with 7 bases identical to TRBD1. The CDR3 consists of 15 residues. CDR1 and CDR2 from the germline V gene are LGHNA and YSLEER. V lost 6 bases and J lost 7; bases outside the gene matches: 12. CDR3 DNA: TGCGCCAGCAGGAAAGACAGGGACCCAAGAAATGAGCAGTTCTTC. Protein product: CASRKDRDPRNEQFF.

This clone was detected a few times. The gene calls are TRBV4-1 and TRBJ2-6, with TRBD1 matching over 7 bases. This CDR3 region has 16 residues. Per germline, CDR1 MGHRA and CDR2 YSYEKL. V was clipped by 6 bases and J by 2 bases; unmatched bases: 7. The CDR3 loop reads CASSVDRAPGANVLTF. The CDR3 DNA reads TGCGCCAGCAGTGTCGACAGGGCCCCTGGGGCCAACGTCCTGACTTTC.

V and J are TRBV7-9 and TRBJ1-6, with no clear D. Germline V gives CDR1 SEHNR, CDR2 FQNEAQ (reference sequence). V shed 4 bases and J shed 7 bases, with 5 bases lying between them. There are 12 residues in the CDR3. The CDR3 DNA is TGTGCCAGCAGCTCCCAGAATTCACCCCTCCACTTT. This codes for CASSSQNSPLHF.

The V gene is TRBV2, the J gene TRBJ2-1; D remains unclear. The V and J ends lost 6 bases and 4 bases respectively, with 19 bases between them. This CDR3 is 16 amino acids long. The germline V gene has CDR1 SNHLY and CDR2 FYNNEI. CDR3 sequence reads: CASRGPPLSTYNEQFF. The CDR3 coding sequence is TGTGCCAGCAGAGGTCCTCCTCTTAGCACATACAATGAGCAGTTCTTC.

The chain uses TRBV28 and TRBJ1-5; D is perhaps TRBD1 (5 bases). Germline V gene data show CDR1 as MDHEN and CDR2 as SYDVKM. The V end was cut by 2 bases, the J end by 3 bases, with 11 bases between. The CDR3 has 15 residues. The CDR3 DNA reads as TGTGCCAGCAGTTTAAGAGACGGACACAATCAGCCCCAGCATTTT. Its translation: CASSLRDGHNQPQHF.

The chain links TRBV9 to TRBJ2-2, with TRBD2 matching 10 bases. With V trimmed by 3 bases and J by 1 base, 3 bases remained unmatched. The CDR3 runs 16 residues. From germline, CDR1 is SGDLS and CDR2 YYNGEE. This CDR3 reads CASSGASGGNTGELFF. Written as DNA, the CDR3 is TGTGCCAGCAGCGGCGCTAGCGGGGGGAACACCGGGGAGCTGTTTTTT.

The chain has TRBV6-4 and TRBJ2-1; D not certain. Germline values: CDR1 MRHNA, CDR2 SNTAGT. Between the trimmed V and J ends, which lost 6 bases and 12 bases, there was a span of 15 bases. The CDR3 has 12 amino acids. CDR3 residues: CASRGPLGGQFF. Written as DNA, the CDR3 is TGTGCCAGCAGGGGTCCGCTTGGCGGGCAGTTCTTC.

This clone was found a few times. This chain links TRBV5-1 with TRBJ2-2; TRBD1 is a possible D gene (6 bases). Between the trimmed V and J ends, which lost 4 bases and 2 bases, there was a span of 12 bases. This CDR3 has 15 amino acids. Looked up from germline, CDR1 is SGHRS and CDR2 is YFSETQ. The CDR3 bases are TGCGCCAGCAGCCCGGACAGTATAAACACCGGGGAGCTGTTTTTT. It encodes CASSPDSINTGELFF.

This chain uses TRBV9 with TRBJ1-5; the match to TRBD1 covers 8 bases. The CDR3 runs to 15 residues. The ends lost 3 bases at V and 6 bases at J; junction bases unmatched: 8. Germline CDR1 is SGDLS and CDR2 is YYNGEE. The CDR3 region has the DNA TGTGCCAGCAGCGCGACAGGGGAGGATATTCAGCCCCAGCATTTT. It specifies CASSATGEDIQPQHF.

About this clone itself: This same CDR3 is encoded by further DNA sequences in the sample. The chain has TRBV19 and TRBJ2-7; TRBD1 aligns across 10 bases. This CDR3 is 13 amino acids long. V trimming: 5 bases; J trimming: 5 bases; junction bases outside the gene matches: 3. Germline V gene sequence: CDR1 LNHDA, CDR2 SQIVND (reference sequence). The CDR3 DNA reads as TGTGCCAGTAGTCGACAGGGGGCCAACGAGCAGTACTTC. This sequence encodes CASSRQGANEQYF.

The CDR3 sequence is CASSYSRLAGGKTDTQYF. The CDR3 DNA reads as TGTGCCAGCAGCTACTCCCGATTAGCGGGAGGGAAAACAGATACGCAGTATTTT. The chain combines TRBV11-2 with TRBJ2-3, with 11 bases matching TRBD2. This CDR3 is built from 18 residues. V was clipped by 4 bases and J by 3 bases; unmatched bases: 12. The germline V gene encodes CDR1 SGHAT and CDR2 FQNNGV.

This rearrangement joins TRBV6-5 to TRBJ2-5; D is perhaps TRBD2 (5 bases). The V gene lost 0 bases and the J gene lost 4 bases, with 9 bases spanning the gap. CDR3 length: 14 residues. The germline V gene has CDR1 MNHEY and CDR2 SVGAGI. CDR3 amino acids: CASSYSIGGETQYF. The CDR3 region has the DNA TGTGCCAGCAGTTACTCGATAGGAGGAGAGACCCAGTACTTC.

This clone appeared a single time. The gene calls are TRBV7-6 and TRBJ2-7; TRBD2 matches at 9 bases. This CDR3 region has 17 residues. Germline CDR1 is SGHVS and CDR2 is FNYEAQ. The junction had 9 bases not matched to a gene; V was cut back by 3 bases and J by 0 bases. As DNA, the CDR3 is TGTGCCAGCAGCTTCGGGCGCCGGACTAGCGTCTCCTACGAGCAGTACTTC. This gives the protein CASSFGRRTSVSYEQYF.

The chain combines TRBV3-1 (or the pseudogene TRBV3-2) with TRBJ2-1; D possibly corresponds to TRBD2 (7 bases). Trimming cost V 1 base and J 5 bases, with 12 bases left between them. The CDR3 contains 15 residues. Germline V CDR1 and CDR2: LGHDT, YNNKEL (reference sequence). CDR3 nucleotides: TGTGCCAGCAGCCAAGGAGGAGGGGGGGACAATGAGCAGTTCTTC. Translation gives CASSQGGGGDNEQFF.

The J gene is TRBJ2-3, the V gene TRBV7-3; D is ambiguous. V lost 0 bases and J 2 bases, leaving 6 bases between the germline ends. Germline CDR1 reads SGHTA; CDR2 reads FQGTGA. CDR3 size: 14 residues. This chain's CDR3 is CASSLTRDTDTQYF. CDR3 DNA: TGTGCCAGCAGCTTAACTAGAGACACAGATACGCAGTATTTT.

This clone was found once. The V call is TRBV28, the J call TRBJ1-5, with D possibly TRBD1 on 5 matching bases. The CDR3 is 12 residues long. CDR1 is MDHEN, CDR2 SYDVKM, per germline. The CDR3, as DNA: TGTGCGACGGGGGGAATCAATCAGCCCCAGCATTTT. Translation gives CATGGINQPQHF.

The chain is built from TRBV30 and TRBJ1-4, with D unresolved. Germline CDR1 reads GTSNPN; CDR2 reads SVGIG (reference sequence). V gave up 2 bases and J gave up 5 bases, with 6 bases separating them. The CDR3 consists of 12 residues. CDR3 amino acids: CAWSFRNEKLFF. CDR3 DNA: TGTGCCTGGAGTTTCAGGAATGAAAAACTGTTTTTT.

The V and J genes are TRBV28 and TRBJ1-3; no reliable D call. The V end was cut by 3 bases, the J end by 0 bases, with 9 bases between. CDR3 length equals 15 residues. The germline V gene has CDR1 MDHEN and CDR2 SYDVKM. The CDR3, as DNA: TGTGCCAGCAGTTTGGAACAGTTCTCTGGAAACACCATATATTTT. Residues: CASSLEQFSGNTIYF.

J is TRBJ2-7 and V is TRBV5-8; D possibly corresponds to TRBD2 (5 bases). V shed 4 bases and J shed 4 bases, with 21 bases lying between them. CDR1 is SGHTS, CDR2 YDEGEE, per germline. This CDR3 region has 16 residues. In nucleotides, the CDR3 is TGTGCCAGCAGCGGCGGGCGAGAGGGTCGGGGTTACGAGCAGTACTTC. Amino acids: CASSGGREGRGYEQYF. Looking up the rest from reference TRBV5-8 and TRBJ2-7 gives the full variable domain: EAGVTQSPTHLIKTRGQQATLRCSPISGHTSVYWYQQALGLGLQFLLWYDEGEERNRGNFPPRFSGRQFPNYSSELNVNALELEDSALYLCASSGGREGRGYEQYFGPGTRLTVT.

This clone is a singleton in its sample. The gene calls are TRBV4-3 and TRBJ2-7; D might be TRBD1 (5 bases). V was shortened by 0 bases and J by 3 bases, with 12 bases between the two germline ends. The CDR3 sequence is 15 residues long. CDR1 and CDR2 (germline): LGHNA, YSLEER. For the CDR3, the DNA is TGCGCCAGCAGCCAAGATATAGGGGATCACTACGAGCAGTACTTC. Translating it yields CASSQDIGDHYEQYF.

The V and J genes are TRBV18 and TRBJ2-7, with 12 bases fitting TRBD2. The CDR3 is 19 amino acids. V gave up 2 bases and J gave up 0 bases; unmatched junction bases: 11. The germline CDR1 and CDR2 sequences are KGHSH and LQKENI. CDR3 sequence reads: CASSPRLAGGPGGSYEQYF. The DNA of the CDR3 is TGTGCCAGCTCACCAAGGCTAGCGGGAGGGCCAGGGGGCTCCTACGAGCAGTACTTC.

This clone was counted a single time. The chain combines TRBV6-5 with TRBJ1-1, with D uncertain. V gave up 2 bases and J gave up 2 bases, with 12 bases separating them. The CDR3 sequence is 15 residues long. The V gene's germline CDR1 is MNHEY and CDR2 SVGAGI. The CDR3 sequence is CASSYLTQINTEAFF. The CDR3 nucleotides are TGTGCCAGCAGTTACCTGACACAAATCAACACTGAAGCTTTCTTT.

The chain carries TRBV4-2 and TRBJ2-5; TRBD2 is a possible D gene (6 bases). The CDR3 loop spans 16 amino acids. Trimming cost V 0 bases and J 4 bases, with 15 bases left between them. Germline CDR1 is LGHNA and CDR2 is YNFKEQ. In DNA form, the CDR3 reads TGTGCCAGCAGCCAAGACGGGAGTAGGCCCGTAGAGACCCAGTACTTC. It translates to CASSQDGSRPVETQYF.

This CDR3 reads CASSQDTAGYYNEQFF. CDR3 nucleotide sequence: TGCGCCAGCAGCCAAGATACAGCGGGGTACTACAATGAGCAGTTCTTC. This chain connects TRBV4-1 to TRBJ2-1; TRBD2 matches at 7 bases. The CDR3 has 16 amino acids. Trimming cost V 0 bases and J 3 bases; bases outside gene matches: 5. Germline assignment: CDR1 MGHRA and CDR2 YSYEKL.